The rows below give T cell receptor beta chains drawn from one sample of a study of PD-1 blockade in mismatch repair-deficient tumors. Generated by immunoSEQ multiplex PCR, the TCRdb table keeps only in-frame clones and is missing some. The sample lists over 75,000 clones, 81% occurring once. Sequences were derived from peripheral blood, sampled 12 weeks after starting pembrolizumab. These receptors all stem from an adult with mismatch repair-deficient cancer. Each CDR3 is given with its conserved first and last residue. A D gene is named only where the DNA matches it firmly. Some rows mark clone size as missing; the rest say once, few, many or name a class of expanded clone.

d_gene,v_gene,j_gene,abundance,CDR3aa,CDR3nt
TRBD1,TRBV18,TRBJ2-1,once,CASSPHPGQGSEQFF,TGTGCCAGCTCACCACACCCGGGACAGGGGAGTGAGCAGTTCTTC
-,TRBV5-5,TRBJ1-1,-,CASSFGTENTEAFF,TGTGCCAGCAGCTTTGGGACGGAAAACACTGAAGCTTTCTTT
-,TRBV6-1,TRBJ2-3,-,CASSERGNLWTDTQYF,TGTGCCAGCAGTGAAAGAGGGAACTTATGGACAGATACGCAGTATTTT
-,TRBV7-2,TRBJ2-7,-,CASSLAWTSYEQYF,TGTGCCAGCAGCTTAGCGTGGACCTCCTACGAGCAGTACTTC
-,TRBV6-6,TRBJ2-7,-,CASSSKLYEQYF,TGTGCCAGCAGTTCCAAACTCTACGAGCAGTACTTC
TRBD2,TRBV5-4,TRBJ2-6,-,CASSTARASGYSGANVLTF,TGTGCCAGCAGCACGGCCCGGGCTAGCGGGTATTCTGGGGCCAACGTCCTGACTTTC
-,TRBV15,TRBJ2-2,-,CATSRAPNTGELFF,TGTGCCACCAGCAGGGCCCCGAACACCGGGGAGCTGTTTTTT
-,TRBV4-1,TRBJ2-7,once,CASSQDVYEQYF,TGCGCCAGCAGCCAAGACGTATACGAGCAGTACTTC
TRBD1,TRBV16,TRBJ2-7,-,CASSGRRDRSSYEQYF,TGTGCCAGCAGCGGGCGCCGGGACAGAAGCTCCTACGAGCAGTACTTC
-,TRBV7-3,TRBJ2-2,-,CASSILLGGELFF,TGTGCCAGCAGCATCCTACTTGGAGGGGAGCTGTTTTTT
-,TRBV5-4,TRBJ1-2,-,CATGDYGYTF,TGTGCCACAGGGGATTATGGCTACACCTTC
TRBD1,TRBV29-1,TRBJ2-7,-,CSVSGTGDGEQYF,TGCAGCGTCTCCGGGACAGGGGATGGGGAGCAGTACTTC
-,TRBV27,TRBJ1-2,-,CASPQAPGYTF,TGTGCCAGCCCCCAGGCGCCGGGCTACACCTTC
-,TRBV7-2,TRBJ2-3,-,CASSLRADTQYF,TGTGCCAGCAGCTTGAGGGCAGATACGCAGTATTTT
TRBD1,TRBV6-1,TRBJ1-2,few,CASRETGEGNGYTF,TGTGCCAGCAGGGAGACAGGGGAGGGGAACGGCTACACCTTC
-,TRBV5-4,TRBJ1-3,-,CASSLAGGQGSGNTIYF,TGTGCCAGCAGCTTGGCGGGGGGGCAGGGCTCTGGAAACACCATATATTTT
-,TRBV6-5,TRBJ2-3,-,CASRRTVNTDTQYF,TGTGCCAGCAGGAGGACAGTAAACACAGATACGCAGTATTTT
TRBD2,TRBV30,TRBJ2-7,few,CAWKGGSVGEQYF,TGTGCCTGGAAAGGCGGGAGTGTTGGAGAGCAGTACTTC
-,TRBV4-1,TRBJ2-5,once,CASSQEGGETQYF,TGCGCCAGCAGCCAAGAGGGAGGAGAGACCCAGTACTTC
-,TRBV11-3,TRBJ2-1,-,CASSEGGSSYNEQFF,TGTGCCAGCAGCGAAGGCGGTAGCTCCTACAATGAGCAGTTCTTC
-,TRBV4-1,TRBJ2-3,-,CASSQSSFTDTQYF,TGCGCCAGCAGCCAGTCTAGCTTCACAGATACGCAGTATTTT
-,TRBV19,TRBJ1-2,-,CASRRRADGNYGYTF,TGTGCCAGTAGGCGCCGAGCTGACGGAAACTATGGCTACACCTTC
TRBD1,TRBV6-6,TRBJ2-7,-,CASRMTGSYEQYF,TGTGCCAGCAGAATGACAGGGAGCTACGAGCAGTACTTC
-,TRBV18,TRBJ1-5,-,CASSPPDGNNQPQHF,TGTGCCAGCTCACCACCGGACGGAAACAATCAGCCCCAGCATTTT
-,TRBV27,TRBJ2-7,-,CASRRDYEQYF,TGTGCCAGCAGACGAGATTACGAGCAGTACTTC
-,TRBV5-5,TRBJ1-5,-,CASSLAPGTSGSNQPQHF,TGTGCCAGCAGCTTGGCGCCAGGGACTTCTGGTAGCAATCAGCCCCAGCATTTT
-,TRBV25-1,TRBJ2-1,-,CASSEYYEGHEQFF,TGTGCCAGCAGTGAATACTACGAGGGCCATGAGCAGTTCTTC
TRBD1,TRBV29-1,TRBJ1-3,-,CSGGGAGNTIYF,TGCAGCGGAGGGGGCGCGGGAAACACCATATATTTT
-,TRBV11-2,TRBJ2-1,-,CASSLGRPSYNEQFF,TGTGCCAGCAGCTTAGGACGACCCTCCTACAATGAGCAGTTCTTC
-,TRBV6-1,TRBJ1-5,-,CASSVQGQQPQHF,TGTGCCAGCTCAGTTCAGGGTCAACAGCCCCAGCATTTT
TRBD1,TRBV6-1,TRBJ1-1,-,CASRRGTGWDTEAFF,TGTGCCAGCAGGAGGGGGACAGGGTGGGACACTGAAGCTTTCTTT
TRBD1,TRBV9,TRBJ1-2,-,CASSVEWTGTYGYTF,TGTGCCAGCAGCGTAGAGTGGACAGGGACCTATGGCTACACCTTC
-,TRBV7-8,TRBJ2-1,-,CASSLELVNLEQFF,TGTGCCAGCAGCTTAGAACTCGTGAACCTAGAGCAGTTCTTC
TRBD2,TRBV29-1,TRBJ2-1,-,CSVDIGTNPNEQFF,TGCAGCGTTGATATTGGGACTAATCCCAATGAGCAGTTCTTC
-,TRBV5-6,TRBJ2-3,-,CASSSEGRDLWTDTQYF,TGTGCCAGCAGCTCCGAAGGCAGGGATTTATGGACAGATACGCAGTATTTT
TRBD1,TRBV10-3,TRBJ1-1,once,CAISAGTGGNTEAFF,TGTGCCATCAGTGCTGGGACAGGGGGGAACACTGAAGCTTTCTTT
-,TRBV6-6,TRBJ2-7,-,CASSYSGGRGSEQYF,TGTGCCAGCAGTTACAGTGGGGGGCGCGGGTCCGAGCAGTACTTC
-,TRBV28,TRBJ2-3,-,CASSRRTDTQYF,TGTGCCAGCAGTCGCCGCACAGATACGCAGTATTTT
-,TRBV5-8,TRBJ1-5,-,CASSLAGGSNQPQHF,TGTGCCAGCAGCTTGGCGGGAGGGAGCAATCAGCCCCAGCATTTT